This TCR beta chain emerged from a study of blood T cell repertoires in COVID-19. Here immunoSEQ multiplex PCR was the method, and the copy in TCRdb shows in-frame clones only, minus some. The table lists 300,000 to 450,000 clones, about 87% of them singletons. The V gene's germline CDR1 is MNHEY and CDR2 SVGAGI. The CDR3 has 15 residues. V lost 6 bases, J lost 7 bases, and 10 bases stayed unmatched. The source material was peripheral blood. This sequence was found in an older woman with COVID-19, enrolled during active disease. V and J are TRBV6-5 and TRBJ1-5; the match to TRBD1 covers 9 bases. The CDR3 DNA follows: TGTGCCAGCAGACCCGACAGGGGGTCGGGCCAGCCCCAGCATTTT. Amino acids: CASRPDRGSGQPQHF.